The present T cell receptor (beta chain) was sequenced within a study of blood T cell repertoires in COVID-19. Study at large: COVID-19 samples, acute and convalescent, were from the United States, Italy and Spain. Sources were T cells, B-cell-depleted T cells, or PBMCs; the material itself was cDNA or gDNA.

In germline, CDR1 is KGHDR, CDR2 SFDVKD. Trimming removed 4 bases from V and 7 bases from J, with 13 bases in between. The CDR3 totals 14 residues. Per the study methods: By means of reference gene primer amplification, nucleated cell counts were estimated. Only in-frame clones appear in the TCRdb table, and some are missing; sequencing was by immunoSEQ multiplex PCR. V and J calls and clone size are those listed in that table; D and trimming were worked out from the DNA. The sample records 150,000 to 250,000 clones, about 80% being singletons. The V gene is TRBV24-1, the J gene TRBJ2-1; D is possibly TRBD2 (6 bases). The sequence came from a human donor with acute or convalescent COVID-19. The donor label of this sample is uncertain. Source material: peripheral blood. CDR3 residues: CATSDSTGTNEQFF. Here the CDR3 DNA reads TGTGCCACCAGTGACTCTACCGGGACTAATGAGCAGTTCTTC.